This TCR beta chain came from a study of PD-1 blockade in mismatch repair-deficient tumors (dated by TCRdb to 2015 to 2018). Describing the broader study: The trial enrolled 86 consecutive patients with roughly 13 mismatch repair-deficient cancer types between 2013 and late 2016, all previously treated and progressing. Tumor-associated T cell clones were tracked in the peripheral blood of patients responding to PD-1 blockade by deep sequencing of TCR CDR3 regions.

What the work shows at the level of the full study, not this receptor alone: Tumor-resident clones, often undetectable in blood before treatment, expanded rapidly after pembrolizumab and then contracted, generally before radiologic responses.

This clone turned up a few times. What this receptor recognizes is not known. Qualities for individual bases were not recorded, and no much larger clone is one base off. Libraries came from the immunoSEQ multiplex PCR assay. TCRdb stores this immuneACCESS table with in-frame sequences only. Part of the clones is absent; in the studies checked, under half of the shortfall reflects unresolved V genes, and no reason is known for the rest. Present in this sample are 100,000 to 150,000 clones, around 87% of which were seen just once. About 13% of the sample comes from the top ten. The germline V and J ends show losses of 6 bases and 10 bases respectively, and no gene match explains 8 bases of the junction. Based on the germline V gene, the CDR1 and CDR2 sequences are KGHSH and LQKENI. Inclusive of the bounding cysteine and phenylalanine, the CDR3 is 13 residues long. The CDR3 DNA has 39 bases and is translated from base 1.

Mismatch repair deficiency was established in every enrolled patient by polymerase chain reaction or immunohistochemistry. TCR sequencing was performed for a few patients who responded to pembrolizumab therapy. In the phase II trial, pembrolizumab PD-1 blockade was tested prospectively in advanced mismatch repair-deficient cancers, no matter which tissue of origin the cancers came from. Peripheral blood T cell samples were gathered serially, both before PD-1 blockade started and at multiple time points afterward. Blood sampling times were reported as weeks after the first pembrolizumab dose. The clonotype comes from an adult with mismatch repair-deficient cancer. Here the sequenced sample was peripheral blood, taken 44 weeks after starting pembrolizumab. The receptor chain draws on TRBV18 and TRBJ1-2; TRBD1 matches 10 bases in the middle. The CDR3 region has the sequence CASSQGGTGDYTF. The base sequence is TGTGCCAGCTCCCAAGGCGGGACAGGGGACTACACCTTC.